This T cell receptor (beta chain) was profiled in a study of shared clonotypes between healthy human individuals (dated by TCRdb to between 2020 and 2021). Regarding the study in general: The cohort included a few men and a couple of women between 18 and 49 years of age. Different laboratories and diverse techniques were used to prepare libraries and sequence TCR repertoires, to increase sequencing depth and limit assay-specific biases. Each donor's leukapheresis produced roughly between about 0.9 and 9.5 billion PBMCs. The study deeply sequenced blood TCR repertoires of about 5 healthy adults to estimate repertoire size and the extent of clonotype sharing between individuals.

TCR CDR3 regions were amplified from genomic DNA by multiplex PCR using the deep immunoSEQ assay. Extracted genomic DNA from each cell subset was distributed evenly across all wells of several immunoSEQ 96-well plates, and each plate was treated as a replicate. For unsorted PBMC, approximately 300 ng of genomic DNA, equivalent to 30,000 to 35,000 T cell genomes, went into each replicate PCR. Ten immunoSEQ deep assay plates were used to sequence unsorted PBMC genomic DNA. Purified libraries were measured with a Qubit 3.0 fluorometer, size-checked on a Bioanalyzer 2100, and measured again with the KAPA Library Quantification kit. Every immunoSEQ 96-well plate was sequenced on a dedicated single-read 150-cycle Illumina NextSeq 550 flow cell. The original methods were these. Because only junctional sequences without quality scores were contained in the immunoSEQ output, filtering matching that applied to full-length reads could not be performed. To assign V/J genes and CDR3, sequences were annotated against IMGT germline references using PyIR, a Python wrapper for IgBLAST v1.9. Reads were filtered out if the reads had weak V/J assignments (E-value above 1e-6), no CDR3, stop codons, out-of-frame junctions, or ambiguous translated residues. V3J clonotypes were defined as sequences sharing the same inferred V gene, J gene, and CDR3 amino acid sequence. Percentage overlap between repertoires was calculated by dividing the number of shared unique clonotypes by the size of the smaller repertoire. Three approaches were used to assess repertoire richness: RTK rarefaction, the Chao1 estimator, and Recon v2.1 estimates of unobserved clonotypes. TCRdb re-hosts the immuneACCESS table, in-frame sequences only. Its copies lack some clones; in the studies checked, an unresolved V gene accounts for under half of them, and the cause for the rest is not known. V and J calls and clone size are copied from that table; D and trimming were computed from the DNA. The sample profile shows about 480,000 clones; roughly 79% of them were found once. The top ten hold approximately 12% of the sample.

As concerns this clone: Its antigen is still unknown. No qualities accompany the bases; no much larger clone lies one base away.

Germline trimming amounts to 9 bases on V and 5 bases on J, with 4 as the count of junction bases outside the gene matches. The germline V gene sets CDR1 to MRHNA and CDR2 to SNTAGT. The CDR3 measures 11 amino acids from cysteine to phenylalanine. Only the CDR3 part of the read is kept: 33 bases, read in frame from the first base. Donors were healthy HIV-negative adults with no recently reported acute infections or vaccinations. Every donor was a Caucasian adult residing in Nashville, Tennessee, USA. For unsorted samples, roughly 81 million PBMCs were counted and genomic DNA was extracted with the QIAamp DNA Blood Mini kit. After blood collection by leukapheresis, PBMCs were isolated using Ficoll-Histopaque density gradient centrifugation and then cryopreserved in the vapor phase of liquid nitrogen. Broad study findings and their caveats: Only blood was sampled, and tissue TCR repertoires likely differ from those in blood. Pairwise subsampling indicated that sequencing depth was expected to affect the degree of clonotype sharing among donors. The genetic and exposure-history diversity represented was limited by the small number of donors.

The chain uses TRBV6-4 and TRBJ2-7; 7 central nucleotides agree with TRBD2. The sequencing input was PBMCs. This TCR derives from a middle-aged woman in good health. Some clones in this sample may be carry-over from other donors' samples. In nucleotide form, the sequence is TGTGCCAGATCTGGACTAGACGAGCAGTACTTC. This yields the protein CARSGLDEQYF.